These T cell receptor beta chains were read from a single sample in a study of shared clonotypes between healthy human individuals. Profiling relied on immunoSEQ multiplex PCR, and the TCRdb table lists in-frame clones only, not all of them. The data show about 2,500,000 clones, with about 92% seen just once and 0.14% held by the top ten. Sequenced: naive CD4+ T cells sorted from blood. These receptors all stem from a young man in good health. Each CDR3 is given with its conserved first and last residue. D genes are given only for firm matches. The size entry is marked missing in some rows and otherwise reads once, few, many or a size class.

v_call: TRBV19
d_call: NA
j_call: TRBJ1-4
clone_size: NA
cdr3_nt: TGTGCCAGTAGTATACAGGGGAAAGAAAAACTGTTTTTT
cdr3_aa: CASSIQGKEKLFF

v_call: TRBV28
d_call: TRBD2
j_call: TRBJ2-7
clone_size: NA
cdr3_nt: TGTGCCAGCAGTTTTGGCGGGGGGAACTCCTACGAGCAGTACTTC
cdr3_aa: CASSFGGGNSYEQYF

v_call: TRBV21-1
d_call: NA
j_call: TRBJ2-3
clone_size: NA
cdr3_nt: TGTGCCAGCAGCAAACACACAGATACGCAGTATTTT
cdr3_aa: CASSKHTDTQYF

v_call: TRBV18
d_call: NA
j_call: TRBJ1-1
clone_size: NA
cdr3_nt: TGTGCCAGCTCACCACTCCAGGGAGGGAACACTGAAGCTTTCTTT
cdr3_aa: CASSPLQGGNTEAFF

v_call: TRBV6-1
d_call: TRBD2
j_call: TRBJ2-2
clone_size: once
cdr3_nt: TGTGCCAGCAGGGAAGAGACTAGCGTAGCCGGGGAGCTGTTTTTT
cdr3_aa: CASREETSVAGELFF

v_call: TRBV11-2
d_call: TRBD2
j_call: TRBJ2-7
clone_size: NA
cdr3_nt: TGTGCCAGCAGCCAGACTAGCGGGGGGGCCAAGTACGAGCAGTACTTC
cdr3_aa: CASSQTSGGAKYEQYF

v_call: TRBV7-2
d_call: NA
j_call: TRBJ2-7
clone_size: NA
cdr3_nt: TGTGCCAGCAGCCCCCGCCGGGGCGTCGACGAGCAGTACTTC
cdr3_aa: CASSPRRGVDEQYF

v_call: TRBV19
d_call: NA
j_call: TRBJ1-6
clone_size: NA
cdr3_nt: TGTGCCAGTAGTCCCACGGATAATTCACCCCTCCACTTT
cdr3_aa: CASSPTDNSPLHF

v_call: TRBV5-4
d_call: TRBD2
j_call: TRBJ2-1
clone_size: NA
cdr3_nt: TGTGCCAGCAGCTTGGGGGGCTGGACTAGCGGAAGCAATGAGCAGTTCTTC
cdr3_aa: CASSLGGWTSGSNEQFF

v_call: TRBV20-1
d_call: NA
j_call: TRBJ2-3
clone_size: NA
cdr3_nt: TGCAGTGCTAGAGAGGTAGATACGCAGTATTTT
cdr3_aa: CSAREVDTQYF

v_call: TRBV7-8
d_call: TRBD2
j_call: TRBJ2-1
clone_size: NA
cdr3_nt: TGTGCCAGCAGCTTAGCTCGGGCGGGAGAGCGATGGCGAAACAATGAGCAGTTCTTC
cdr3_aa: CASSLARAGERWRNNEQFF

v_call: TRBV2
d_call: NA
j_call: TRBJ2-5
clone_size: NA
cdr3_nt: TGTGCCAGCAGAAGGGGGCAAGAGACCCAGTACTTC
cdr3_aa: CASRRGQETQYF

v_call: TRBV5-1
d_call: NA
j_call: TRBJ1-2
clone_size: NA
cdr3_nt: TGCGCCAGCAGCTTGGTCGGGCGGGAGTATGGCTACACCTTC
cdr3_aa: CASSLVGREYGYTF

v_call: TRBV11-2
d_call: NA
j_call: TRBJ1-4
clone_size: NA
cdr3_nt: TGTGCCAGCAGCTTTGACGGCCGCAATGAAAAACTGTTTTTT
cdr3_aa: CASSFDGRNEKLFF

v_call: TRBV5-6
d_call: NA
j_call: TRBJ2-6
clone_size: NA
cdr3_nt: TGTGCCAGCACCATTTTCTCTGGGGCCAACGTCCTGACTTTC
cdr3_aa: CASTIFSGANVLTF

v_call: TRBV5-4
d_call: TRBD1
j_call: TRBJ2-7
clone_size: NA
cdr3_nt: TGTGCCAGCAGCTTGACAGGGGGCGGATCCTACGAGCAGTACTTC
cdr3_aa: CASSLTGGGSYEQYF

v_call: TRBV28
d_call: NA
j_call: TRBJ1-2
clone_size: NA
cdr3_nt: TGTGCCACCAGGCCCGTGAGGCAGGTCCCTAACTATGGCTACACCTTC
cdr3_aa: CATRPVRQVPNYGYTF